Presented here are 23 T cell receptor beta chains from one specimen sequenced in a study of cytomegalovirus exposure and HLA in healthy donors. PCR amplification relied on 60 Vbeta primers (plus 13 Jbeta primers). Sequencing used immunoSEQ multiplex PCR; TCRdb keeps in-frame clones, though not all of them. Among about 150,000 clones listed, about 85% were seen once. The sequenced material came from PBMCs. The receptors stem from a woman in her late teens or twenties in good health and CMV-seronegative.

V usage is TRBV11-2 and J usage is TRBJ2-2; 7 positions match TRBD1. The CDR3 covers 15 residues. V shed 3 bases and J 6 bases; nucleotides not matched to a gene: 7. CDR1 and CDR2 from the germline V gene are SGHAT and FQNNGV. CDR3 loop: CASSLDRFRPGELFF. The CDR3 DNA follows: TGTGCCAGCAGCTTGGACAGGTTCCGCCCCGGGGAGCTGTTTTTT.

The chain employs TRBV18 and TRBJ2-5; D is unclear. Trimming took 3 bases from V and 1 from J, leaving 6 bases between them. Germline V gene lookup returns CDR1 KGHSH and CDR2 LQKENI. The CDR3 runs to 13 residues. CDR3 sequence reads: CASSPAPQETQYF. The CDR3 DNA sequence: TGTGCCAGCTCACCGGCCCCCCAAGAGACCCAGTACTTC.

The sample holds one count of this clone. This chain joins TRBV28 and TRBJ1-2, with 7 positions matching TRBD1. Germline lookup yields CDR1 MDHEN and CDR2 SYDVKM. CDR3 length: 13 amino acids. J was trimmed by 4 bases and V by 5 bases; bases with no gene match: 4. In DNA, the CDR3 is TGTGCCAGCAGTCCAGGGGGTCTCTATGGCTACACCTTC. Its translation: CASSPGGLYGYTF.

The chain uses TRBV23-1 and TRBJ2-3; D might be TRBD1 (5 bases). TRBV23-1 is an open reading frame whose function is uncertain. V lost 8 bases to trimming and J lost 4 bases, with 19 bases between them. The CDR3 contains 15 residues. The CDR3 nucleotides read TGCGCCAGCGCGACAGACGTTCGATTGTCAGATACGCAGTATTTT. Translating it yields CASATDVRLSDTQYF.

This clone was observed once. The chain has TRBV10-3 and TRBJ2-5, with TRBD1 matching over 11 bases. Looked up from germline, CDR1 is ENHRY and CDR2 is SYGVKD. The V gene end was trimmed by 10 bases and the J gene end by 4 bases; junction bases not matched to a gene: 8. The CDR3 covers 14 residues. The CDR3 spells CATGQGARVETQYF. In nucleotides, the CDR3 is TGTGCCACCGGACAGGGGGCGAGGGTAGAGACCCAGTACTTC.

CDR3 bases: TGTGCCAGCAGTTACCCGCCAGGGAATGAGCAGTTCTTC. Its protein is CASSYPPGNEQFF. This chain links TRBV6-6 with TRBJ2-1; tentative D call: TRBD1 (5 bases). The CDR3 runs 13 residues. V lost 2 bases and J 7 bases, leaving 9 bases between the germline ends. Germline CDR1 MNHNY, CDR2 SVGAGI (reference sequence).

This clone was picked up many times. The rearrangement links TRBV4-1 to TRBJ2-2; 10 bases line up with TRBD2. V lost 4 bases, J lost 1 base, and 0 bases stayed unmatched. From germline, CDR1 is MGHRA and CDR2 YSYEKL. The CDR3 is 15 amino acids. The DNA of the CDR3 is TGCGCCAGCAGCCGACTAGCGGGGAACACCGGGGAGCTGTTTTTT. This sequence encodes CASSRLAGNTGELFF.

The CDR3 coding sequence is TGCGCCAGCAGCTATATCGGCCTCGCGGGGGGGGATACGCAGTATTTT. Protein: CASSYIGLAGGDTQYF. V and J are TRBV5-1 and TRBJ2-3, with TRBD2 matching over 9 bases. J gave up 6 bases and V 3 bases, and 11 bases lay outside the gene matches. This CDR3 comprises 16 residues. CDR1 is SGHRS and CDR2 is YFSETQ in the germline V gene.

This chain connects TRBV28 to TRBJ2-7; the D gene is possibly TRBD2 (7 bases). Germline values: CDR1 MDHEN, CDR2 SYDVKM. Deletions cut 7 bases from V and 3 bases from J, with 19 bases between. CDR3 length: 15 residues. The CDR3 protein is CASTPGGGARYEQYF. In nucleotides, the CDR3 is TGTGCCAGCACCCCGGGGGGCGGAGCACGCTACGAGCAGTACTTC.

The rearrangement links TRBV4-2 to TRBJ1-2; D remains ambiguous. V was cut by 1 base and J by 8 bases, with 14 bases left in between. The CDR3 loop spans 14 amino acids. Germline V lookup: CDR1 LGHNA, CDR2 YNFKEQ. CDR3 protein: CASSQVLSVQGYTF. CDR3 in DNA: TGTGCCAGCAGCCAAGTCCTAAGCGTTCAGGGCTACACCTTC.

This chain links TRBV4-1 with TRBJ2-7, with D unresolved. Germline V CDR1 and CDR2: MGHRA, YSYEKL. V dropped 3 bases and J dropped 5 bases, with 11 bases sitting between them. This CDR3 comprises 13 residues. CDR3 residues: CASSHPNRDEQYF. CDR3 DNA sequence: TGCGCCAGCAGCCATCCCAATCGCGACGAGCAGTACTTC.

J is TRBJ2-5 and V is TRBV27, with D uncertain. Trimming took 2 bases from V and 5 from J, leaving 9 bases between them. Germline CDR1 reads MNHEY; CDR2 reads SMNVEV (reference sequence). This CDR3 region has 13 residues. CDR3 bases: TGTGCCAGCAGTTTAATCGGTGGTGAGACCCAGTACTTC. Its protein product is CASSLIGGETQYF.

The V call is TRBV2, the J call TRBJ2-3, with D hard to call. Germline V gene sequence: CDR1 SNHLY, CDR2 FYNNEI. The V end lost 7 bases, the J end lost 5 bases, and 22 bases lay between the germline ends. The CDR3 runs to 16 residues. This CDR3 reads CASKVPSDGSIDTQYF. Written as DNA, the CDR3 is TGTGCCAGCAAAGTCCCCAGCGACGGATCTATAGATACGCAGTATTTT. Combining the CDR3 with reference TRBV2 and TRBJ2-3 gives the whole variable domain EPEVTQTPSHQVTQMGQEVILRCVPISNHLYFYWYRQILGQKVEFLVSFYNNEISEKSEIFDDQFSVERPDGSNFTLKIRSTKLEDSAMYFCASKVPSDGSIDTQYFGPGTRLTVL.

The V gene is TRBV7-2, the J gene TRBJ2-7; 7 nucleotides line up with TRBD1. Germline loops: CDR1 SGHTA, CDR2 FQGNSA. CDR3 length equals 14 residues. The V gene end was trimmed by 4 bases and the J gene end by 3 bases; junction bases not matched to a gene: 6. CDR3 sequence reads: CASSSGTAYYEQYF. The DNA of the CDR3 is TGTGCCAGCAGCTCCGGGACAGCGTACTACGAGCAGTACTTC.

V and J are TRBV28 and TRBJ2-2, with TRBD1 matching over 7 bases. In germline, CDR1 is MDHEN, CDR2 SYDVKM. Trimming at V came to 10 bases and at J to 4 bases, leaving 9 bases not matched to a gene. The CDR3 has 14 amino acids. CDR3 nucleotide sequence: TGTGCCACTAGAGACAGGGCGGGCACCGGGGAGCTGTTTTTT. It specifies CATRDRAGTGELFF.

The CDR3 DNA is TGTGCCAGCAGCTTGACAGCCATCTATGGCTACACCTTC. Translated: CASSLTAIYGYTF. The rearrangement links TRBV5-6 to TRBJ1-2; D is unresolved. Germline CDR1 SGHDT, CDR2 YYEEEE. V lost 1 base and J 4 bases, leaving 8 bases between the germline ends. This CDR3 contains 13 residues.

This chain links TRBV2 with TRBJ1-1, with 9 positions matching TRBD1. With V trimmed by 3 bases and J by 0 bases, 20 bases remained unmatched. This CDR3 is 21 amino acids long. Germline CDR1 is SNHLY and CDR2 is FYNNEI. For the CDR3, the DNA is TGTGCCAGCAGTGATTGGAGGAGGAGTCGGGACAGGGTGTCAATGAACACTGAAGCTTTCTTT. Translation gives CASSDWRRSRDRVSMNTEAFF.

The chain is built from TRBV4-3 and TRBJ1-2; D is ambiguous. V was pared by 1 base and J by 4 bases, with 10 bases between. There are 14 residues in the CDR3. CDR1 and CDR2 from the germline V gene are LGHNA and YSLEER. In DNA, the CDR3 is TGCGCCAGCAGCCAAGCTGGGAGAAGCTATGGCTACACCTTC. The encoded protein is CASSQAGRSYGYTF.

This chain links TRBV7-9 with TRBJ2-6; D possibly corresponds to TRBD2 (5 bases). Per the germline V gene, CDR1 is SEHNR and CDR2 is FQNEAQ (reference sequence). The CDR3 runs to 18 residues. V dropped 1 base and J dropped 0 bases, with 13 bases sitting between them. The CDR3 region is CASSLVTGSGSGANVLTF. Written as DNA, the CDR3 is TGTGCCAGCAGCTTAGTTACGGGATCGGGCTCTGGGGCCAACGTCCTGACTTTC.

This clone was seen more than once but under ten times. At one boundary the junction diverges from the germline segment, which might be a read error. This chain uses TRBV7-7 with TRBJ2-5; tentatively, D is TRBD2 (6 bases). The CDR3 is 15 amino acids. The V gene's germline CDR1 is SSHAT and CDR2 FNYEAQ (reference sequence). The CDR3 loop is CASSTLGTAQETQYF. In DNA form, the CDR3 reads TGTGCTAGCAGCACACTAGGGACTGCTCAAGAGACCCAGTACTTC.

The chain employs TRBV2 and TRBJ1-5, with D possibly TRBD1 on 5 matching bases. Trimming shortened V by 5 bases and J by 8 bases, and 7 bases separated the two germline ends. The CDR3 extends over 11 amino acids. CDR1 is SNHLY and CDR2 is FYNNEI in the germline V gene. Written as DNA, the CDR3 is TGTGCCAGCAGTTCGGGGGAGCCCCAGCATTTT. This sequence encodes CASSSGEPQHF.

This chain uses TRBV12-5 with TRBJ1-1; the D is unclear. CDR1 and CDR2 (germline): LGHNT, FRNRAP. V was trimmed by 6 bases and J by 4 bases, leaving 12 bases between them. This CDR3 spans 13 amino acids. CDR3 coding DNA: TGTGCTAGTGGACTCTCCACGGGCACTGAAGCTTTCTTT. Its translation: CASGLSTGTEAFF. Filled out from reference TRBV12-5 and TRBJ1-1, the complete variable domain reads DARVTQTPRHKVTEMGQEVTMRCQPILGHNTVFWYRQTMMQGLELLAYFRNRAPLDDSGMPKDRFSAEMPDATLATLKIQPSEPRDSAVYFCASGLSTGTEAFFGQGTRLTVV.

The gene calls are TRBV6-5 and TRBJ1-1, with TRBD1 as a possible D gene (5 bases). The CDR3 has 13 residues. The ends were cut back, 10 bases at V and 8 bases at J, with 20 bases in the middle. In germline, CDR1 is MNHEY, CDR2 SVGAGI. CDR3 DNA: TGTGCCACTCAAGGGGATGAGATGGGGGAAGCTTTCTTT. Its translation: CATQGDEMGEAFF.